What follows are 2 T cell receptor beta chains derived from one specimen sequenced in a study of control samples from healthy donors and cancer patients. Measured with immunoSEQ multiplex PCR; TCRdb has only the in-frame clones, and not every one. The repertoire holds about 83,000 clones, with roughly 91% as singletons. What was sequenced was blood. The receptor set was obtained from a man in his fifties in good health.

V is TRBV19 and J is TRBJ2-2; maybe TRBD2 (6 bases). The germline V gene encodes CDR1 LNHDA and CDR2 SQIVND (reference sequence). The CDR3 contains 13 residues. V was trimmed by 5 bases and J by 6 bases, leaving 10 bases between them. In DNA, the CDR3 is TGTGCCAGTAGTGACTCGGGGGCCGGGGAGCTGTTTTTT. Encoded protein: CASSDSGAGELFF. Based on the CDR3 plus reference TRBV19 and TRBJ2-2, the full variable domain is DGGITQSPKYLFRKEGQNVTLSCEQNLNHDAMYWYRQDPGQGLRLIYYSQIVNDFQKGDIAEGYSVSREKKESFPLTVTSAQKNPTAFYLCASSDSGAGELFFGEGSRLTVL.

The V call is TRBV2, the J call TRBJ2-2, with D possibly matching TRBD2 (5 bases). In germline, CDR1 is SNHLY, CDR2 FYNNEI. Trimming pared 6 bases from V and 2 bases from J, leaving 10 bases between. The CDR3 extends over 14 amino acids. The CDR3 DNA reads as TGTGCCAGCAGCCCCCTAGCTAACACCGGGGAGCTGTTTTTT. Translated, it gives CASSPLANTGELFF.